A selection of T cell receptor beta chains follows, all from one sample in a study of T cell responses to AZD1222 COVID-19 vaccine. Repertoires were generated with immunoSEQ multiplex PCR, while TCRdb's copy carries only in-frame clones and drops some. The table includes some 130,000 clones, approximately 91% detected once. Sequenced material: peripheral blood, taken 28 days after the second AZD1222 dose. Receptor source: an adult who received the AZD1222 COVID-19 vaccine. The CDR3 runs from the conserved cysteine through the conserved F or W. The order of the fields is clone size, J gene, D gene, V gene, CDR3 protein, CDR3 DNA. A D gene is named only where the DNA matches it firmly. Clone size is given for some rows only: seen once, a few or many times, or a class if the clone is expanded.

abundance: -
j_gene: TRBJ1-5
d_gene: TRBD1
v_gene: TRBV19
CDR3aa: CASTSLLTGLGNQPQHF
CDR3nt: TGTGCCAGTACCTCACTATTGACAGGGCTAGGCAATCAGCCCCAGCATTTT

abundance: -
j_gene: TRBJ2-1
d_gene: TRBD2
v_gene: TRBV19
CDR3aa: CASSTTSGRANEQFF
CDR3nt: TGTGCCAGTAGTACAACTAGCGGGAGGGCCAATGAGCAGTTCTTC

abundance: -
j_gene: TRBJ1-1
d_gene: -
v_gene: TRBV19
CDR3aa: CASSPGGFGAFEAFF
CDR3nt: TGTGCCAGTAGTCCCGGAGGATTTGGGGCGTTTGAAGCTTTCTTT

abundance: -
j_gene: TRBJ1-2
d_gene: TRBD1
v_gene: TRBV2
CDR3aa: CASSYTSHRGNYGYTF
CDR3nt: TGTGCCAGCAGCTACACCTCCCACAGGGGAAACTATGGCTACACCTTC

abundance: few
j_gene: TRBJ1-1
d_gene: -
v_gene: TRBV4-1
CDR3aa: CASSQEHFF
CDR3nt: TGCGCCAGCAGCCAAGAGCATTTCTTT

abundance: -
j_gene: TRBJ2-6
d_gene: -
v_gene: TRBV30
CDR3aa: CAWSRGASSGANVLTF
CDR3nt: TGTGCCTGGAGTCGGGGGGCGAGCTCTGGGGCCAACGTCCTGACTTTC

abundance: -
j_gene: TRBJ2-7
d_gene: TRBD2
v_gene: TRBV4-2
CDR3aa: CASSQDDRSGRFAGEQYF
CDR3nt: TGTGCCAGCAGCCAAGATGATCGAAGCGGGAGGTTTGCCGGCGAGCAGTACTTC

abundance: -
j_gene: TRBJ2-7
d_gene: -
v_gene: TRBV2
CDR3aa: CASSEGLLEQYF
CDR3nt: TGTGCCAGCAGTGAAGGTCTTTTGGAGCAGTACTTC

abundance: -
j_gene: TRBJ1-1
d_gene: TRBD1
v_gene: TRBV30
CDR3aa: CAWSVAGGVRAFF
CDR3nt: TGTGCCTGGAGTGTAGCAGGGGGAGTGCGAGCTTTCTTT

abundance: -
j_gene: TRBJ1-2
d_gene: -
v_gene: TRBV11-2
CDR3aa: CASSYTETYYGYTF
CDR3nt: TGTGCCAGCAGCTACACGGAAACTTACTATGGCTACACCTTC

abundance: -
j_gene: TRBJ2-5
d_gene: TRBD1
v_gene: TRBV11-3
CDR3aa: CASSPDWDRKETQYF
CDR3nt: TGTGCCAGCAGCCCAGACTGGGACAGAAAAGAGACCCAGTACTTC

abundance: few
j_gene: TRBJ1-1
d_gene: -
v_gene: TRBV5-4
CDR3aa: CASSLGSGPPTEAFF
CDR3nt: TGTGCCAGCAGCTTGGGTTCAGGGCCCCCCACTGAAGCTTTCTTT

abundance: -
j_gene: TRBJ1-5
d_gene: -
v_gene: TRBV30
CDR3aa: CAWMSRQGKGYQPQHF
CDR3nt: TGTGCCTGGATGAGCCGGCAAGGGAAAGGATATCAGCCCCAGCATTTT

abundance: -
j_gene: TRBJ1-3
d_gene: -
v_gene: TRBV5-6
CDR3aa: CASSWARRNTIYF
CDR3nt: TGTGCCAGCAGCTGGGCTCGTCGAAACACCATATATTTT

abundance: -
j_gene: TRBJ2-5
d_gene: TRBD1
v_gene: TRBV5-1
CDR3aa: CASSPDRGDETQYF
CDR3nt: TGCGCCAGCAGCCCGGACAGGGGGGATGAGACCCAGTACTTC

abundance: -
j_gene: TRBJ2-1
d_gene: -
v_gene: TRBV9
CDR3aa: CASSWASSYEQFF
CDR3nt: TGTGCCAGCAGCTGGGCTTCCTCGTATGAGCAGTTCTTC

abundance: -
j_gene: TRBJ2-7
d_gene: -
v_gene: TRBV6-5
CDR3aa: CASSYSGVSSEQYF
CDR3nt: TGTGCCAGCAGTTACTCTGGGGTTAGTAGCGAGCAGTACTTC

abundance: once
j_gene: TRBJ1-5
d_gene: TRBD1
v_gene: TRBV6-5
CDR3aa: CASSSQGARMQPQHF
CDR3nt: TGTGCCAGCAGTTCCCAGGGGGCGAGGATGCAGCCCCAGCATTTT

abundance: once
j_gene: TRBJ2-1
d_gene: -
v_gene: TRBV5-8
CDR3aa: CASSLVTEQFF
CDR3nt: TGTGCCAGCAGCTTGGTAACGGAGCAGTTCTTC

abundance: -
j_gene: TRBJ2-3
d_gene: -
v_gene: TRBV27
CDR3aa: CASRNGGVTSTDTQYF
CDR3nt: TGTGCCAGCAGAAATGGAGGCGTCACTAGCACAGATACGCAGTATTTT

abundance: -
j_gene: TRBJ2-1
d_gene: TRBD1
v_gene: TRBV28
CDR3aa: CASREQGASYNEQFF
CDR3nt: TGTGCCAGCAGAGAACAGGGGGCATCCTACAATGAGCAGTTCTTC

abundance: -
j_gene: TRBJ1-2
d_gene: -
v_gene: TRBV18
CDR3aa: CASSPWGYYGYTF
CDR3nt: TGTGCCAGCTCACCATGGGGTTACTATGGCTACACCTTC

abundance: -
j_gene: TRBJ1-4
d_gene: -
v_gene: TRBV18
CDR3aa: CASSQTGGEKLFF
CDR3nt: TGTGCCAGCTCACAGACGGGAGGCGAAAAACTGTTTTTT

abundance: -
j_gene: TRBJ2-1
d_gene: -
v_gene: TRBV10-3
CDR3aa: CAISEDLGDEQFF
CDR3nt: TGTGCCATCAGTGAGGATCTGGGCGATGAGCAGTTCTTC

abundance: few
j_gene: TRBJ2-7
d_gene: -
v_gene: TRBV27
CDR3aa: CASSMYRASSEQYF
CDR3nt: TGTGCCAGCAGTATGTATAGGGCGTCAAGCGAGCAGTACTTC

abundance: -
j_gene: TRBJ1-5
d_gene: -
v_gene: TRBV6-5
CDR3aa: CASGTDNQPQHF
CDR3nt: TGTGCCAGCGGGACGGACAATCAGCCCCAGCATTTT